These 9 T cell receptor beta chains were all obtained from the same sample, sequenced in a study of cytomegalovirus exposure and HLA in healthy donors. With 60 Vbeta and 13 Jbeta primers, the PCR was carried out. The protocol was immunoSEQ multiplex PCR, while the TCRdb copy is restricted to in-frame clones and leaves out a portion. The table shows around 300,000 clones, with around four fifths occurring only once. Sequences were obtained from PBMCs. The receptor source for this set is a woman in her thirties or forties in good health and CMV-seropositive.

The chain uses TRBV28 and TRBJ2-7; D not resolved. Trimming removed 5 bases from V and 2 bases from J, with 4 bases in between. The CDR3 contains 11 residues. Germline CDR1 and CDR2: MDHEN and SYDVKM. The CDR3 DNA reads TGTGCCAGCAGTCGTCCCTACGAGCAGTACTTC. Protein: CASSRPYEQYF.

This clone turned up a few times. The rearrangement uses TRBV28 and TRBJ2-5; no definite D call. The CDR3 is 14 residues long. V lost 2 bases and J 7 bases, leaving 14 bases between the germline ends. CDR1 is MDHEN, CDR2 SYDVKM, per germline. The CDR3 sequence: CASSLVALDGTQYF. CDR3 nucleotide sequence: TGTGCCAGCAGTTTAGTGGCTCTAGATGGGACCCAGTACTTC.

The CDR3 protein is CATGASGRSYEQYF. CDR3 nucleotide sequence: TGTGCCACCGGAGCTAGCGGGAGGTCCTACGAGCAGTACTTC. The J gene is TRBJ2-7, the V gene TRBV15; 11 bases align to TRBD2. Germline-derived CDR1 and CDR2 are LNHNV and YYDKDF (reference sequence). Germline trimming cut 8 bases from V and 1 base from J; bases unmatched to any gene: 4. The CDR3 spans 14 residues.

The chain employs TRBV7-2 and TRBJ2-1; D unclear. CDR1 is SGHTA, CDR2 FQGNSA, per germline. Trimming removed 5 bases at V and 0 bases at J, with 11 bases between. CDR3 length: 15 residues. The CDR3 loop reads CASSPRSVSYNEQFF. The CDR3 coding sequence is TGTGCCAGCAGCCCACGGAGTGTCTCCTACAATGAGCAGTTCTTC.

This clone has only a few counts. The CDR3 DNA reads TGTGCCAGCAGCTTAGAAGTAGCGGGACCGTACGAGCAGTACTTC. It is translated as CASSLEVAGPYEQYF. V usage is TRBV7-9 and J usage is TRBJ2-7, with 8 bases that match TRBD2. With V trimmed by 1 base and J by 4 bases, 6 bases remained unmatched. Germline loops: CDR1 SEHNR, CDR2 FQNEAQ (reference sequence). This CDR3 comprises 15 residues.

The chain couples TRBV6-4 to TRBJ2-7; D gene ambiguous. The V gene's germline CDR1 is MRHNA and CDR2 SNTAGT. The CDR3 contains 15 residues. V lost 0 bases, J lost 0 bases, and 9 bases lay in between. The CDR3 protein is CASSDSFPSSYEQYF. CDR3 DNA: TGTGCCAGCAGTGACTCGTTCCCGAGCTCCTACGAGCAGTACTTC.

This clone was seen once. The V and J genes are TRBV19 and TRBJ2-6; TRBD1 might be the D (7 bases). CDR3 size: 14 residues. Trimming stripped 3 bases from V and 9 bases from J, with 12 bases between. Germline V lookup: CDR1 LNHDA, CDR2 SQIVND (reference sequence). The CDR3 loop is CASSIGGQHNVLTF. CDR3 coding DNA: TGTGCCAGTAGTATCGGGGGACAGCACAACGTCCTGACTTTC.

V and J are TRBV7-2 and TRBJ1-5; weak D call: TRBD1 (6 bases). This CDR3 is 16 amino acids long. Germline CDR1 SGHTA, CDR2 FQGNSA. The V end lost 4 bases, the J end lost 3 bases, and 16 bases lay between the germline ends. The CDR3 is CASSSRPTGFNQPQHF. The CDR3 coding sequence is TGTGCCAGCAGCTCAAGACCGACAGGTTTCAATCAGCCCCAGCATTTT.

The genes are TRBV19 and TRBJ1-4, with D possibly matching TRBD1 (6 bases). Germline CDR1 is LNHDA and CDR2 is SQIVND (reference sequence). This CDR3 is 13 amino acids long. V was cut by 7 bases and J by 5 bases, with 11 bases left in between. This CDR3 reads CASKGVGNEKLFF. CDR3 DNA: TGTGCCAGTAAGGGGGTTGGGAATGAAAAACTGTTTTTT.